This T cell receptor (beta chain) was sequenced in a study of shared clonotypes between healthy human individuals. Libraries were prepared by immunoSEQ multiplex PCR; TCRdb keeps only in-frame clonotypes and omits some of them. The table has 1,400,000 or so clones, around 98.5% seen once; the top ten hold 0.3% to 0.45%. Concerning this clone: Other DNA sequences in this sample translate to the same CDR3.

With 5 bases clipped from V and 6 bases from J, the junction kept 5 bases outside the gene matches. The CDR3 runs to 16 residues. Germline V CDR1 and CDR2: SGHAT, FQNNGV. The sample comprised naive CD4+ T cells sorted from blood. As to subset: CD45RA+ positively selected. The V gene is TRBV11-2, the J gene TRBJ2-2; TRBD2 aligns across 14 bases. This receptor was obtained from a young man in good health. DNA of the CDR3: TGTGCCAGCAGCCCACGACTAGCGGGAGGGGCCGGGGAGCTGTTTTTT. Amino acids: CASSPRLAGGAGELFF.